The text below deals with one T cell receptor (beta chain). Its antigen is not known. The sample is drawn from a study of cytomegalovirus exposure and HLA in healthy donors. Study-level findings and limits: Information on immune exposure was restricted to one variable (CMV serostatus).

Researchers ran the PCR with 60 Vbeta and 13 Jbeta primers. Some clones are missing from TCRdb's copy, which holds only in-frame ones; the method was immunoSEQ multiplex PCR. The top ten hold roughly 13% of the sample, which has about 160,000 clones, roughly 79% seen once. Material: PBMCs. The clonotype was recovered from a woman in her 50s in good health and CMV-seronegative.

The CDR3 region is CASSSQRAGGARNEQFF. The DNA for the CDR3 is TGTGCCAGCAGCTCCCAAAGGGCCGGCGGGGCGCGGAATGAGCAGTTCTTC. V is TRBV7-9 and J is TRBJ2-1; D is perhaps TRBD2 (6 bases). V lost 4 bases, J lost 7 bases, and 23 bases lay in between. The CDR3 runs to 17 residues. Germline CDR1 and CDR2: SEHNR and FQNEAQ (reference sequence).